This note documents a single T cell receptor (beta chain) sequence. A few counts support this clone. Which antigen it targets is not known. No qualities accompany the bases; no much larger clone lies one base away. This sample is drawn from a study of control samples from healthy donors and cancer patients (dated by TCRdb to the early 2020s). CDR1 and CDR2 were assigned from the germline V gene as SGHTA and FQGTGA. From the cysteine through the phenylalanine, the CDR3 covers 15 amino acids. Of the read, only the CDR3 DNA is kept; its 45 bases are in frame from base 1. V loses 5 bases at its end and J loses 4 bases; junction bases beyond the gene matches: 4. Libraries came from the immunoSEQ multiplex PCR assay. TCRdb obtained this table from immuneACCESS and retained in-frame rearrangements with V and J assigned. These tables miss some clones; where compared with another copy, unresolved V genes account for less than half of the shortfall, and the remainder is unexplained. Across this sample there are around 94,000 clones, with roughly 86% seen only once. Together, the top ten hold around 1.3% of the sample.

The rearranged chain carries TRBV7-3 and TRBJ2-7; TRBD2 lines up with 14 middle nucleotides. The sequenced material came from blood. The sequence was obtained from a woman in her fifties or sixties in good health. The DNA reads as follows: TGTGCCAGCAGCCAGGGACTAGCGGGAGTGTACGAGCAGTACTTC. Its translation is CASSQGLAGVYEQYF.